The clone carrying this TCR beta chain was picked up one time. No antigen is known for it. Together with a sample-barcoded 5' primer, a J-beta primer mix was included in a second PCR lasting about 6 to 12 cycles. With 12 random nucleotides, a template-switch adaptor tagged each individual cDNA molecule. TCRdb re-called the 5' RACE reads through MiXCR, storing one row per CDR3 protein. This sample yields some 1,500,000 distinct CDR3 sequences, of which approximately 43% are seen a single time; about 4% belongs to the top ten. The sample belongs to a study of blood T cells in healthy people across ages. Deletions cut 0 bases from V and 2 bases from J, with 11 bases between. This CDR3 contains 15 residues. The germline CDR1 and CDR2 sequences are SQVTM and ANQGSEA. General study findings and limits: Naive T cell percentage and TCR beta diversity correlated strongly.

Sequences were obtained from blood. This receptor was taken from a woman aged 18-30 years in good health. The V and J genes are TRBV29-1 and TRBJ1-3; D gene unclear. Here the CDR3 DNA reads TGCAGCGTTGAAGATGTGAGGGCCGCTGGAAACACCATATATTTT. It encodes CSVEDVRAAGNTIYF.